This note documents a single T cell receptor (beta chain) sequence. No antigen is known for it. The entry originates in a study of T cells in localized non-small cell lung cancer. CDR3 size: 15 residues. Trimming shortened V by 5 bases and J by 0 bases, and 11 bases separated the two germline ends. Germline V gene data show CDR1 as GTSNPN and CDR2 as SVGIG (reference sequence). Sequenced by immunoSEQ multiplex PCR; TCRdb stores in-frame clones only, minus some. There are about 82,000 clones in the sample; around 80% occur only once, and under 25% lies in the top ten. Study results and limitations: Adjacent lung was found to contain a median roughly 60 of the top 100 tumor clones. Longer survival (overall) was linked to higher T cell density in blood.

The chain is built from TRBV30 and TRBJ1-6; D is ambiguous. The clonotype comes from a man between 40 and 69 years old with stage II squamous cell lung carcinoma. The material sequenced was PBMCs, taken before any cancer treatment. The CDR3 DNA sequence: TGTGCCTGGGGTTACAGTAGCTCCTATAATTCACCCCTCCACTTT. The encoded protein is CAWGYSSSYNSPLHF.